These T cell receptor beta chains were read from a single sample in a study of cytomegalovirus exposure and HLA in healthy donors. Libraries were prepared by immunoSEQ multiplex PCR; TCRdb keeps only in-frame clonotypes and omits some of them. The sample includes about 180,000 clones, around 80% of them seen just once. Sequencing was performed on PBMCs. The receptors come from a young man in good health and CMV-seronegative. Each CDR3 is given with its conserved first and last residue. A D gene is named only where the DNA matches it firmly. Clone size is not always given. Where it is, it says once, few, many or a class for expanded clones.

d_call	clone_size	v_call	j_call	cdr3_aa	cdr3_nt
TRBD1	few	TRBV7-2	TRBJ2-7	CASGKAGQGVTGAYEQYF	TGTGCCAGCGGGAAAGCGGGACAGGGAGTTACAGGGGCCTACGAGCAGTACTTC
TRBD1	.	TRBV18	TRBJ1-4	CASSQSGTGDEKLFF	TGTGCCAGCTCCCAGTCCGGGACAGGGGACGAAAAACTGTTTTTT
.	.	TRBV21-1	TRBJ2-3	CASSKVGGRSTDTQYF	TGTGCCAGCAGCAAAGTTGGCGGGAGAAGCACAGATACGCAGTATTTT
.	.	TRBV14	TRBJ1-6	CASSQGPLSRDNSPLHF	TGTGCCAGCAGCCAAGGGCCTCTTTCCAGGGATAATTCACCCCTCCACTTT
.	.	TRBV5-1	TRBJ1-2	CASSSRKGTQGALSGGYTF	TGCGCCAGCAGCTCCCGGAAGGGGACTCAGGGTGCCCTCTCGGGGGGCTACACCTTC
.	once	TRBV7-3	TRBJ2-7	CASSLGSGGNYEQYF	TGTGCCAGCAGCTTAGGCTCGGGCGGGAACTACGAGCAGTACTTC
.	.	TRBV18	TRBJ2-7	CASSRNEGTGLHEQYF	TGTGCCAGCTCCCGCAACGAAGGGACTGGGCTCCACGAGCAGTACTTC
TRBD1	.	TRBV7-2	TRBJ1-2	CASSLDRANYGYTF	TGTGCCAGCAGCCTAGACAGGGCTAACTATGGCTACACCTTC
.	.	TRBV15	TRBJ1-2	CATSSTGFGYGYTF	TGTGCCACCAGCAGTACAGGGTTTGGCTATGGCTACACCTTC
TRBD1	.	TRBV18	TRBJ2-3	CASSPRQGGDTDTQYF	TGTGCCAGCTCACCACGACAGGGCGGTGACACAGATACGCAGTATTTT
.	.	TRBV19	TRBJ1-2	CASTLTALYGYTF	TGTGCCAGTACCTTGACAGCCCTCTATGGCTACACCTTC
.	.	TRBV5-5	TRBJ2-7	CASSLGNGGGPDEQYF	TGTGCCAGCAGCTTGGGTAATGGGGGAGGCCCCGACGAGCAGTACTTC
TRBD1	.	TRBV19	TRBJ2-7	CASSPRQGVGYEQYF	TGTGCCAGTAGTCCCCGACAGGGGGTGGGCTACGAGCAGTACTTC
TRBD1	.	TRBV7-8	TRBJ2-2	CASSFLDRATGELFF	TGTGCCAGCAGCTTTTTGGACAGGGCCACCGGGGAGCTGTTTTTT
.	once	TRBV7-2	TRBJ2-7	CASSPFGGSSYEQYF	TGTGCCAGCAGCCCTTTCGGGGGTAGCTCCTACGAGCAGTACTTC
TRBD1	.	TRBV7-9	TRBJ2-2	CASSLGTGFYTGELFF	TGTGCCAGCAGCTTAGGGACAGGGTTTTACACCGGGGAGCTGTTTTTT
TRBD2	.	TRBV4-2	TRBJ2-7	CASSQDPGRAGGWYYEQYF	TGTGCCAGCAGCCAAGATCCCGGACGAGCGGGGGGCTGGTACTACGAGCAGTACTTC
.	few	TRBV18	TRBJ2-7	CASSAQTGGANNEQYF	TGTGCCAGCTCAGCACAGACGGGTGGGGCGAACAACGAGCAGTACTTC
.	.	TRBV6-6	TRBJ2-1	CASSYFRANNYNEQFF	TGTGCCAGCAGTTACTTCAGGGCCAACAACTACAATGAGCAGTTCTTC
.	.	TRBV9	TRBJ1-1	CASSVGFGTEAFF	TGTGCCAGCAGCGTAGGGTTCGGGACTGAAGCTTTCTTT